Sequencing of this TCR beta chain was carried out in a study of CD4 T cells in relation to SARS-CoV-2 and coronaviruses. Study-level background: TCR beta CDR3s were sequenced after approximately nine-day antigen culture of PBMCs. The restricting HLA molecule for shared crossreactive spike epitopes was mapped. The negative reference was HIV-1 Nef peptide pool or peptide-free culture.

In the case of this clone: What it binds is unknown.

Before the COVID-19 pandemic, during about 2011-2019, CD4+ T cells were taken from unexposed donors. CD4+ T cells were isolated from the cells after around 11 days of culture. V lost 0 bases to trimming and J lost 8 bases; unmatched junction nucleotides: 9. There are 15 residues in the CDR3. Germline CDR1 and CDR2: SGHKS and YYEKEE (reference sequence). Findings and limits, study-wide: Monoreactive clones expanded significantly more to SARS-CoV-2 than crossreactive clones did.

The table came from immunoSEQ multiplex PCR; TCRdb's copy has only in-frame clones and leaves some out. The sample records roughly 18,000 clones, approximately 82% being singletons. Sequencing was carried out using CD4+ T cells from PBMCs, cultured in vitro. This sequence was found in a human donor in good health. The gene calls are TRBV5-5 and TRBJ1-2; 8 nucleotides agree with TRBD1. This CDR3 reads CASSLASDRGLGYTF. DNA for the CDR3: TGTGCCAGCAGCTTGGCGTCCGACAGGGGTTTGGGCTACACCTTC.